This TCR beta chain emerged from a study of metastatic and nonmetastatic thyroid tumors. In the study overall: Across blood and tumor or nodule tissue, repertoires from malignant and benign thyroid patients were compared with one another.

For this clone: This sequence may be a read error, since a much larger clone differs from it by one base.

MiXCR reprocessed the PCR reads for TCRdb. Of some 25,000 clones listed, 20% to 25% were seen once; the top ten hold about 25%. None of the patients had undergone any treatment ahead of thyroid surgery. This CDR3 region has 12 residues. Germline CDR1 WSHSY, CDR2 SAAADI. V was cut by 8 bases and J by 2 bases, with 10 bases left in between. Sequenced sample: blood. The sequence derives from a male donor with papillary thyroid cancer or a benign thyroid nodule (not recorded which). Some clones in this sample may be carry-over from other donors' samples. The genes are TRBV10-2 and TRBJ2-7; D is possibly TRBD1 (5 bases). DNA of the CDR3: TGCGCCAGCGGTGTAGGGGCCTACGAGCAGTACTTC. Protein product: CASGVGAYEQYF.